These 24 T cell receptor beta chains share one sample of origin, sequenced in a study of response to subunit inactivated influenza vaccine. TCRdb re-derived calls from the RT-PCR reads in MiXCR, one entry per CDR3 protein. The table shows 500,000 to 600,000 distinct CDR3 sequences, with 10% to 15% occurring only once. The material sequenced was PBMCs from blood, taken about 6 weeks after vaccination. These receptors came from a man over 45 who received an inactivated influenza vaccine.

The rearrangement links TRBV25-1 to TRBJ2-1; TRBD2 matches 8 bases. The V segment lost 1 base and the J segment 7 bases; nucleotides outside the gene matches: 9. Germline CDR1 MGHDK, CDR2 SYGVNS. The CDR3 runs to 16 residues. The CDR3 sequence: CASSESGTRRDNEQFF. CDR3 bases: TGTGCCAGCAGTGAATCCGGGACTAGACGGGATAATGAGCAGTTCTTC.

V and J are TRBV5-1 and TRBJ2-5; D is ambiguous. The CDR3 spans 14 residues. The V gene's germline CDR1 is SGHRS and CDR2 YFSETQ. Between the trimmed V and J ends, which lost 6 bases and 5 bases, there was a span of 17 bases. CDR3 loop: CASTPRGGLETQYF. The CDR3 DNA follows: TGCGCCAGCACCCCCCGCGGTGGGCTTGAGACCCAGTACTTC.

A word on this clonotype: It may be a read error: a sequence one base away is much more abundant. The chain carries TRBV6-1 and TRBJ2-1; possible D gene TRBD2, 6 bases. Germline CDR1 and CDR2: MNHNS and SASEGT. V was clipped by 6 bases and J by 3 bases, with 15 bases between them. This CDR3 is 15 amino acids long. The CDR3 DNA follows: TGTGCCAGCAGCCCGACGGGGGACTTCTACAATGAGCAGTTCTTC. Its translation is CASSPTGDFYNEQFF.

The rearrangement joins TRBV5-5 to TRBJ2-2, with 7 bases matching TRBD1. CDR1 and CDR2 (germline): SGHKS, YYEKEE (reference sequence). This CDR3 has 16 amino acids. J gave up 2 bases and V 0 bases, and 4 bases lay outside the gene matches. The CDR3, as DNA: TGTGCCAGCAGCTTGGAAGGGGGCGCAAACACCGGGGAGCTGTTTTTT. As protein: CASSLEGGANTGELFF.

This chain connects TRBV6-5 to TRBJ2-7; 9 bases line up with TRBD1. The germline V gene encodes CDR1 MNHEY and CDR2 SVGAGI. J lost 3 bases, V lost 6 bases, and 9 bases had no gene match. The CDR3 covers 15 residues. The CDR3 DNA is TGTGCCAGCAGCCCTGGGACAGGGCCTTTCTACGAGCAGTACTTC. This gives the protein CASSPGTGPFYEQYF.

This rearrangement joins TRBV6-5 to TRBJ2-3; D is ambiguous. Germline CDR1 is MNHEY and CDR2 is SVGAGI. V lost 4 bases, J lost 2 bases, and 10 bases lay in between. The CDR3 runs 14 residues. The CDR3 reads CASSLVLYTDTQYF. The CDR3 DNA is TGTGCCAGCAGTTTAGTACTGTACACAGATACGCAGTATTTT.

This clonotype was observed a few times. CDR3 amino acids: CASSSGLAEKYF. DNA for the CDR3: TGTGCCAGCAGCTCCGGACTAGCTGAAAAGTATTTT. This chain links TRBV7-9 with TRBJ2-3; TRBD2 aligns across 8 bases. V was clipped by 4 bases and J by 13 bases; unmatched bases: 7. CDR1 is SEHNR and CDR2 is FQNEAQ in the germline V gene (reference sequence). The CDR3 runs 12 residues.

This clonotype turned up a few times. The rearrangement links TRBV12-3 or TRBV12-4 to TRBJ2-2; 10 positions agree with TRBD2. J was trimmed by 6 bases and V by 7 bases; bases with no gene match: 8. This CDR3 spans 15 amino acids. Here the CDR3 reads CASNRPSGGAGELFF. Here the CDR3 DNA reads TGTGCCAGCAACAGACCTAGCGGGGGAGCCGGGGAGCTGTTTTTT.

This clonotype appeared many times. This chain connects TRBV15 to TRBJ2-1; tentatively, D is TRBD2 (6 bases). V gave up 0 bases and J gave up 3 bases, with 9 bases separating them. The CDR3 length is 15 residues. Germline CDR1 LNHNV, CDR2 YYDKDF (reference sequence). CDR3 loop: CATSRETRSYNEQFF. The CDR3, as DNA: TGTGCCACCAGCAGAGAGACTAGGAGCTACAATGAGCAGTTCTTC.

V and J are TRBV9 and TRBJ2-1; 10 nucleotides agree with TRBD2. The CDR3 loop spans 18 amino acids. Germline CDR1 is SGDLS and CDR2 is YYNGEE. J gave up 7 bases and V 1 base, and 14 bases lay outside the gene matches. The CDR3 DNA is TGTGCCAGCAGCGTAACAGGGGGAACGGCTAGCGGGAGAAATGAGCAGTTCTTC. Its protein product is CASSVTGGTASGRNEQFF.

The chain uses TRBV12-3 or TRBV12-4 and TRBJ2-1, with TRBD1 identical over 9 bases. The CDR3 extends over 14 amino acids. The trim removed 8 bases at V and 7 bases at J, leaving 9 bases unmatched. The CDR3 nucleotides are TGTGCCAGCCGAAGGACCGGGACAGGGAATGAGCAGTTCTTC. As protein: CASRRTGTGNEQFF.

This clonotype came up a few times. This chain's CDR3 is CSVDGSGANVLTF. Written as DNA, the CDR3 is TGCAGCGTTGACGGTTCTGGGGCCAACGTCCTGACTTTC. The gene calls are TRBV29-1 and TRBJ2-6; unclear D gene. CDR3 size: 13 residues. The germline gives CDR1 SQVTM, CDR2 ANQGSEA. Trimming shortened V by 3 bases and J by 1 base, and 4 bases separated the two germline ends.

This clonotype was detected a few times. The genes are TRBV9 and TRBJ2-2; 10 bases agree with TRBD1. Germline CDR1 and CDR2: SGDLS and YYNGEE. This CDR3 has 15 amino acids. V was pared by 5 bases and J by 6 bases, with 7 bases of the junction left unmatched. The CDR3 DNA is TGTGCCAGCAGTGGACAGGGGGTGGGGTCCGGGGAGCTGTTTTTT. Protein product: CASSGQGVGSGELFF.

In this sample, this clonotype turned up a few times. CDR3 amino acids: CASSVDGGRVYEQYF. Here the CDR3 DNA reads TGTGCCAGCAGCGTAGATGGGGGGCGCGTCTACGAGCAGTACTTC. The V gene is TRBV9, the J gene TRBJ2-7; D may correspond to TRBD1 or TRBD2 (6 bases each). Germline-derived CDR1 and CDR2 are SGDLS and YYNGEE. Deletions cut 0 bases from V and 3 bases from J, with 13 bases between. CDR3 length: 15 residues.

Comments on this clonotype: An end of the junction does not agree with germline; a read error may underlie this. This CDR3 is CASEGIAGKLYF. DNA for the CDR3: TGTGCCAGCGAGGGAATAGCTGGAAAACTGTATTTT. The chain is built from TRBV25-1 and TRBJ1-4; the D is unclear. This CDR3 has 12 residues. The V gene's germline CDR1 is MGHDK and CDR2 SYGVNS.

V gene TRBV6-2 or TRBV6-3 combines with J gene TRBJ2-2, with no clear D. Trimming cost V 4 bases and J 0 bases, with 12 bases left between them. Germline V lookup: CDR1 MNHEY, CDR2 SVGEGT. CDR3 length: 16 amino acids. The CDR3: CASSLNTVANTGELFF. Written as DNA, the CDR3 is TGTGCCAGCAGTTTGAATACAGTCGCGAACACCGGGGAGCTGTTTTTT.

The DNA for the CDR3 is TGTGCCAGCAGCAGGAATCCGGGACAGGGCAATGAGCAGTTCTTC. This gives the protein CASSRNPGQGNEQFF. This rearrangement joins TRBV6-1 to TRBJ2-1, with TRBD1 identical over 9 bases. The CDR3 has 15 amino acids. V shed 6 bases, J shed 6 bases, and the junction held 9 bases outside the gene matches. Germline CDR1 MNHNS, CDR2 SASEGT.

The rearrangement joins TRBV20-1 to TRBJ2-5; D is unresolved. The germline V gene encodes CDR1 DFQATT and CDR2 SNEGSKA (reference sequence). Trimming pared 3 bases from V and 5 bases from J, leaving 19 bases between. The CDR3 totals 15 residues. In nucleotides, the CDR3 is TGCAGTGCTAGTGCGGATCTAGTGGCCAGGGAGACCCAGTACTTC. Translating it yields CSASADLVARETQYF.

Only a few counts were recorded for this clonotype. This sequence joins TRBV5-4 and TRBJ2-5; the match to TRBD2 covers 11 bases. Per the germline V gene, CDR1 is SGHNT and CDR2 is YYREEE (reference sequence). The CDR3 spans 15 residues. J gave up 5 bases and V 2 bases, and 5 bases lay outside the gene matches. The CDR3 loop is CASSFPSGGLETQYF. CDR3 sequence (DNA): TGTGCCAGCAGCTTCCCTAGCGGGGGGTTGGAGACCCAGTACTTC.

The chain uses TRBV6-5 and TRBJ2-1, with a possible D match to TRBD2 (7 bases). Trimming took 3 bases from V and 5 from J, leaving 14 bases between them. This CDR3 region has 15 residues. Germline V CDR1 and CDR2: MNHEY, SVGAGI. The CDR3 is CASSYEGGFDNEQFF. The CDR3 DNA sequence: TGTGCCAGCAGTTATGAGGGGGGGTTCGACAATGAGCAGTTCTTC.

In its sample, this clonotype was seen many times. This rearrangement joins TRBV12-3 or TRBV12-4 to TRBJ1-1, with D possibly matching TRBD1 (6 bases). This CDR3 is 14 amino acids long. V lost 3 bases and J lost 3, with 11 bases in between. CDR3 sequence reads: CASSFTGRDTEAFF. CDR3 sequence (DNA): TGTGCCAGCAGTTTTACAGGGAGGGACACTGAAGCTTTCTTT.

The chain has TRBV12-3 or TRBV12-4 and TRBJ2-3; no firm D call. V lost 5 bases and J 1 base, leaving 13 bases between the germline ends. The CDR3 is 15 amino acids. CDR3 bases: TGTGCCAGCAGTGCCCTCGGCTTACGCACAGATACGCAGTATTTT. Translating it yields CASSALGLRTDTQYF.

The chain recombines TRBV10-3 with TRBJ2-2, with TRBD1 as a possible D gene (6 bases). In germline, CDR1 is ENHRY, CDR2 SYGVKD. The ends were cut back, 6 bases at V and 5 bases at J, with 13 bases in the middle. This CDR3 is built from 14 residues. The CDR3 DNA follows: TGTGCCATCAGAGGGGGATTGGGGACCGGGGAGCTGTTTTTT. Translated: CAIRGGLGTGELFF.

This clonotype was seen a handful of times. J is TRBJ2-5 and V is TRBV29-1; possible D gene TRBD2, 6 bases. The ends were cut back, 2 bases at V and 5 bases at J, with 12 bases in the middle. Germline CDR1 is SQVTM and CDR2 is ANQGSEA. The CDR3 is made up of 13 amino acids. CDR3 nucleotide sequence: TGCAGCGTTGAACCCGGGGGTTGGGAGACCCAGTACTTC. This translates into CSVEPGGWETQYF. The full variable domain, rest sourced from reference TRBV29-1 and TRBJ2-5, is SAVISQKPSRDICQRGTSLTIQCQVDSQVTMMFWYRQQPGQSLTLIATANQGSEATYESGFVIDKFPISRPNLTFSTLTVSNMSPEDSSIYLCSVEPGGWETQYFGPGTRLLVL.